These T cell receptor beta chains were read from a single sample in a study of response to subunit inactivated influenza vaccine. TCRdb re-called the RT-PCR reads through MiXCR, storing one row per CDR3 protein. Of roughly 460,000 distinct CDR3 sequences listed, about 10% are singletons. The sample here was PBMCs from blood, taken roughly 47 days after vaccination. These receptors came from a man aged 50 to 59 who received an inactivated influenza vaccine. CDR3s include the opening cysteine and the closing phenylalanine or tryptophan. The D gene is left open where the match is weak. Expanded clones get a size class; other rows say once, few or many, or leave the size out.

clone size: NA
D gene: NA
J gene: TRBJ2-7
V gene: TRBV4-2
CDR3 protein: CASSQTKRASYEQYF
CDR3 DNA: TGTGCCAGCAGCCAAACAAAGCGGGCCTCCTACGAGCAGTACTTC

clone size: NA
D gene: NA
J gene: TRBJ2-7
V gene: TRBV20-1
CDR3 protein: CSAPNPQGTGYEQYF
CDR3 DNA: TGCAGTGCCCCGAATCCCCAGGGGACGGGCTACGAGCAGTACTTC

clone size: NA
D gene: NA
J gene: TRBJ1-1
V gene: TRBV6-2/TRBV6-3
CDR3 protein: CASSNRVTEAFF
CDR3 DNA: TGTGCCAGCAGTAACAGGGTGACTGAAGCTTTCTTT

clone size: few
D gene: TRBD2
J gene: TRBJ2-1
V gene: TRBV7-4
CDR3 protein: CASSFYSISSPGLAGLIPYNEQFF
CDR3 DNA: TGTGCCAGCAGCTTCTATTCGATATCCTCTCCGGGACTAGCGGGTTTAATCCCCTACAATGAGCAGTTCTTC

clone size: few
D gene: NA
J gene: TRBJ2-3
V gene: TRBV7-2
CDR3 protein: CASNPGLTWNTQYF
CDR3 DNA: TGTGCCAGCAACCCGGGCCTCACGTGGAATACGCAGTATTTT

clone size: few
D gene: NA
J gene: TRBJ2-4
V gene: TRBV12-3/TRBV12-4
CDR3 protein: CASSPSGGKNIQYF
CDR3 DNA: TGTGCCAGCAGTCCCTCGGGCGGCAAAAACATTCAGTACTTC

clone size: few
D gene: NA
J gene: TRBJ2-5
V gene: TRBV6-1
CDR3 protein: CASRRLETQYF
CDR3 DNA: TGTGCCAGCAGAAGGCTTGAGACCCAGTACTTC

clone size: many
D gene: NA
J gene: TRBJ2-7
V gene: TRBV29-1
CDR3 protein: CSVRRGQGGPNSYEQYF
CDR3 DNA: TGCAGCGTTAGGCGGGGGCAGGGAGGACCCAACTCCTACGAGCAGTACTTC

clone size: few
D gene: TRBD2
J gene: TRBJ2-3
V gene: TRBV20-1
CDR3 protein: CSARVPPGLAGKDTQYF
CDR3 DNA: TGCAGTGCTAGAGTTCCCCCGGGACTAGCGGGAAAAGATACGCAGTATTTT

clone size: few
D gene: NA
J gene: TRBJ2-7
V gene: TRBV20-1
CDR3 protein: CSAPHRVPYEQYF
CDR3 DNA: TGCAGTGCGCCTCACAGGGTCCCCTACGAGCAGTACTTC

clone size: NA
D gene: TRBD1
J gene: TRBJ1-6
V gene: TRBV19
CDR3 protein: CASSEDRDSPLHF
CDR3 DNA: TGTGCCAGTAGTGAGGACAGGGACTCACCCCTCCACTTT

clone size: few
D gene: TRBD1
J gene: TRBJ2-7
V gene: TRBV12-3/TRBV12-4
CDR3 protein: CASAGGEGTYEQYF
CDR3 DNA: TGTGCCAGCGCAGGGGGCGAGGGAACCTACGAGCAGTACTTC

clone size: few
D gene: TRBD1
J gene: TRBJ2-7
V gene: TRBV20-1
CDR3 protein: CSASGTVVYEQYF
CDR3 DNA: TGCAGTGCTAGCGGGACAGTTGTCTACGAGCAGTACTTC

clone size: many
D gene: NA
J gene: TRBJ2-7
V gene: TRBV28
CDR3 protein: CASSRTAEQYF
CDR3 DNA: TGTGCCAGCAGTAGGACAGCAGAGCAGTACTTC

clone size: many
D gene: TRBD1
J gene: TRBJ1-1
V gene: TRBV28
CDR3 protein: CASSHRTGSMNTEAFF
CDR3 DNA: TGTGCCAGCAGCCACCGGACAGGGTCCATGAACACTGAAGCTTTCTTT

clone size: many
D gene: NA
J gene: TRBJ2-7
V gene: TRBV7-8
CDR3 protein: CASSLALEQYF
CDR3 DNA: TGTGCCAGCAGCTTAGCCCTTGAGCAGTACTTC

clone size: NA
D gene: TRBD1
J gene: TRBJ2-7
V gene: TRBV4-1
CDR3 protein: CASSQIQPPGQGTYEQYF
CDR3 DNA: TGCGCCAGCAGCCAAATCCAACCCCCGGGACAGGGTACCTACGAGCAGTACTTC

clone size: few
D gene: NA
J gene: TRBJ2-7
V gene: TRBV7-9
CDR3 protein: CASGVSYEQYF
CDR3 DNA: TGTGCCAGCGGGGTCTCCTACGAGCAGTACTTC

clone size: NA
D gene: NA
J gene: TRBJ2-2
V gene: TRBV5-4
CDR3 protein: CASSPSALANTGELFF
CDR3 DNA: TGTGCCAGCAGCCCCTCGGCCCTCGCGAACACCGGGGAGCTGTTTTTT

clone size: NA
D gene: NA
J gene: TRBJ1-2
V gene: TRBV28
CDR3 protein: CASQRVRYTF
CDR3 DNA: TGTGCCAGCCAGCGTGTTCGCTACACCTTC

clone size: NA
D gene: NA
J gene: TRBJ1-4
V gene: TRBV20-1
CDR3 protein: CSARDRREGSEKLFF
CDR3 DNA: TGCAGTGCTAGAGATCGGAGGGAGGGCAGTGAAAAACTGTTTTTT

clone size: NA
D gene: NA
J gene: TRBJ2-3
V gene: TRBV12-3/TRBV12-4
CDR3 protein: CASSSEGTSTDTQYF
CDR3 DNA: TGTGCCAGCAGTTCGGAAGGGACTAGCACAGATACGCAGTATTTT

clone size: NA
D gene: NA
J gene: TRBJ2-7
V gene: TRBV28
CDR3 protein: CASSLGPGHLPYEQYF
CDR3 DNA: TGTGCCAGCAGTTTAGGACCGGGACACCTACCCTACGAGCAGTACTTC

clone size: NA
D gene: TRBD1
J gene: TRBJ1-2
V gene: TRBV15
CDR3 protein: CATSRDRGTGDGYTF
CDR3 DNA: TGTGCCACCAGCAGAGATCGGGGGACAGGGGACGGCTACACCTTC

clone size: NA
D gene: TRBD1
J gene: TRBJ1-4
V gene: TRBV4-3
CDR3 protein: CASSPWTGSNEKLFF
CDR3 DNA: TGCGCCAGCAGTCCCTGGACAGGGAGTAATGAAAAACTGTTTTTT

clone size: NA
D gene: NA
J gene: TRBJ1-4
V gene: TRBV12-3/TRBV12-4
CDR3 protein: CASSPALEKLFF
CDR3 DNA: TGTGCCAGCAGCCCGGCCCTTGAAAAACTGTTTTTT

clone size: many
D gene: NA
J gene: TRBJ2-3
V gene: TRBV4-1
CDR3 protein: CASSQGNGWGTDTQYF
CDR3 DNA: TGCGCCAGCAGCCAAGGTAACGGGTGGGGCACAGATACGCAGTATTTT

clone size: NA
D gene: TRBD2
J gene: TRBJ2-1
V gene: TRBV6-2/TRBV6-3
CDR3 protein: CASTHVASGRYEQFF
CDR3 DNA: TGTGCCAGCACCCACGTGGCTAGCGGGAGGTATGAGCAGTTCTTC

clone size: few
D gene: NA
J gene: TRBJ2-7
V gene: TRBV5-1
CDR3 protein: CASSLVDRSDSLGEQYF
CDR3 DNA: TGCGCCAGCAGCTTGGTCGATCGGAGCGACAGTTTGGGGGAGCAGTACTTC

clone size: few
D gene: TRBD2
J gene: TRBJ2-3
V gene: TRBV20-1
CDR3 protein: CSPRGGRAERTDTQYF
CDR3 DNA: TGCAGTCCGCGGGGCGGGAGGGCCGAGAGGACAGATACGCAGTATTTT

clone size: few
D gene: NA
J gene: TRBJ2-2
V gene: TRBV12-3/TRBV12-4
CDR3 protein: CASTVTAYTGELFF
CDR3 DNA: TGTGCCAGCACCGTGACAGCCTACACCGGGGAGCTGTTTTTT

clone size: few
D gene: NA
J gene: TRBJ1-2
V gene: TRBV12-3/TRBV12-4
CDR3 protein: CASTLSRERGYTF
CDR3 DNA: TGTGCCAGCACTTTAAGCCGGGAGCGAGGCTACACCTTC

clone size: many
D gene: TRBD1
J gene: TRBJ1-5
V gene: TRBV7-8
CDR3 protein: CASSHGQGIYSNQPQHF
CDR3 DNA: TGTGCCAGCAGCCATGGACAGGGGATATATAGCAATCAGCCCCAGCATTTT

clone size: NA
D gene: TRBD1
J gene: TRBJ2-5
V gene: TRBV5-1
CDR3 protein: CASSEPGQSAPETQYF
CDR3 DNA: TGCGCCAGCAGCGAACCGGGACAGAGTGCCCCGGAGACCCAGTACTTC

clone size: NA
D gene: TRBD2
J gene: TRBJ2-4
V gene: TRBV28
CDR3 protein: CASSPLAGGPSAKNIQYF
CDR3 DNA: TGTGCCAGCAGTCCCCTAGCGGGGGGGCCTTCGGCCAAAAACATTCAGTACTTC

clone size: few
D gene: NA
J gene: TRBJ2-7
V gene: TRBV7-8
CDR3 protein: CASSLGVGVPYEQYF
CDR3 DNA: TGTGCCAGCAGCTTAGGGGTGGGGGTCCCCTACGAGCAGTACTTC

clone size: NA
D gene: NA
J gene: TRBJ2-2
V gene: TRBV7-2
CDR3 protein: CASRIRGNTGELFF
CDR3 DNA: TGTGCCAGCAGAATACGAGGGAACACCGGGGAGCTGTTTTTT

clone size: NA
D gene: NA
J gene: TRBJ1-6
V gene: TRBV4-2
CDR3 protein: CASSQDEQRNSPLHF
CDR3 DNA: TGTGCCAGCAGCCAAGATGAACAGAGAAATTCACCCCTCCACTTT

clone size: NA
D gene: NA
J gene: TRBJ2-6
V gene: TRBV6-1
CDR3 protein: CASKMHVSGANVLTF
CDR3 DNA: TGTGCCAGCAAGATGCACGTCTCTGGGGCCAACGTCCTGACTTTC

clone size: few
D gene: NA
J gene: TRBJ2-3
V gene: TRBV7-2
CDR3 protein: CASSRDLFTDTQYF
CDR3 DNA: TGTGCCAGCAGCCGGGACCTCTTCACAGATACGCAGTATTTT

clone size: few
D gene: TRBD1
J gene: TRBJ2-1
V gene: TRBV4-3
CDR3 protein: CASSPAEGQGYEQFF
CDR3 DNA: TGCGCCAGCAGCCCCGCCGAGGGACAGGGCTATGAGCAGTTCTTC

clone size: NA
D gene: NA
J gene: TRBJ1-1
V gene: TRBV3-1
CDR3 protein: CASSQARGVGEAFF
CDR3 DNA: TGTGCCAGCAGCCAGGCCCGGGGGGTCGGTGAAGCTTTCTTT

clone size: NA
D gene: TRBD2
J gene: TRBJ2-3
V gene: TRBV20-1
CDR3 protein: CSASDTSGIADTQYF
CDR3 DNA: TGCAGTGCTAGCGATACTAGCGGGATTGCAGATACGCAGTATTTT

clone size: many
D gene: NA
J gene: TRBJ2-6
V gene: TRBV6-2/TRBV6-3
CDR3 protein: CASRQDSSGANVLTF
CDR3 DNA: TGTGCCAGCAGACAAGACAGCTCTGGGGCCAACGTCCTGACTTTC

clone size: few
D gene: TRBD2
J gene: TRBJ2-7
V gene: TRBV7-8
CDR3 protein: CASSLRLAGRYEQYF
CDR3 DNA: TGTGCCAGCAGCTTACGGCTAGCGGGACGCTACGAGCAGTACTTC

clone size: many
D gene: TRBD1
J gene: TRBJ1-2
V gene: TRBV4-3
CDR3 protein: CASSQGTPGQFWYGYTF
CDR3 DNA: TGCGCCAGCAGCCAAGGGACACCGGGACAGTTCTGGTATGGCTACACCTTC

clone size: many
D gene: TRBD1
J gene: TRBJ2-3
V gene: TRBV11-2
CDR3 protein: CASSQQGANTDTQYF
CDR3 DNA: TGTGCCAGCAGCCAACAGGGGGCGAACACAGATACGCAGTATTTT

clone size: few
D gene: NA
J gene: TRBJ2-3
V gene: TRBV27
CDR3 protein: CASSLRGTSRTDTQYF
CDR3 DNA: TGTGCCAGCAGTTTAAGGGGGACCTCCCGCACAGATACGCAGTATTTT

clone size: NA
D gene: TRBD2
J gene: TRBJ2-5
V gene: TRBV4-2
CDR3 protein: CASSPGGIRETQYF
CDR3 DNA: TGTGCCAGCAGCCCCGGGGGGATCCGGGAGACCCAGTACTTC

clone size: few
D gene: NA
J gene: TRBJ2-5
V gene: TRBV5-5
CDR3 protein: CASSDPIDIGKTQYF
CDR3 DNA: TGTGCCAGCAGCGACCCAATCGACATCGGAAAGACCCAGTACTTC

clone size: many
D gene: TRBD1
J gene: TRBJ1-2
V gene: TRBV7-2
CDR3 protein: CASSYPGQGDGYTF
CDR3 DNA: TGTGCCAGCAGCTACCCGGGACAGGGTGATGGCTACACCTTC

clone size: NA
D gene: NA
J gene: TRBJ1-1
V gene: TRBV3-1
CDR3 protein: CASSHFRDNLAEAFF
CDR3 DNA: TGTGCCAGCAGCCACTTCCGGGACAATCTTGCTGAAGCTTTCTTT

clone size: few
D gene: TRBD1
J gene: TRBJ2-7
V gene: TRBV4-1
CDR3 protein: CASSQSDRGLYEQYF
CDR3 DNA: TGCGCCAGCAGCCAGTCAGACAGGGGGCTGTACGAGCAGTACTTC